This paragraph reports one TCR beta chain. This entry belongs to a study of T cells expressing NK-cell markers. Study summary: Sequencing of TCR beta repertoires drew on sorted CD3+CD56+NKG2C+, CD3+CD56+NKG2C- and CD3+CD56-NKG2C+ T cells. In the group of eight sequenced donors, seven were HCMV-seropositive and one was seronegative.

TCRdb re-analyzed the 5' RACE reads; it lists each CDR3 protein once, without DNA. There are 350,000 to 450,000 distinct CDR3 sequences in the sample, with about 5.2% held by the top ten. This CDR3 has 16 residues. CDR1 is MDHEN and CDR2 is SYDVKM in the germline V gene. The TCR sequence derives from a man aged 18 to 69 in good health. Sequencing used blood T cells: a sorted CD56 or NKG2C T cell subset, CD4+ or CD8+ T cells, or bulk PBMC T cells (not recorded which). The gene calls are TRBV28 and TRBJ1-4; no DNA is available, so the TRBD1 call from TCRdb remains unchecked. This chain's CDR3 is CASSPPTGGVGEKLFF.